This TCR beta chain was found in a study of vaccination and CD4 T cells after COVID-19. Sequenced with the Oncomine TCR Beta short-read assay was DNA taken from cultured CD4+ T cells. Genomic DNA was taken out of cultured CD4+ T cells by extraction. Via MiXCR, TCRdb re-called the PCR reads, giving one row per CDR3 protein. The sample includes about 11,000 distinct CDR3 sequences, about 20% of them seen just once. Stated treatment: roughly 10-day PBMC culture with coronavirus spike peptide pools or control peptides (ViraFEST assay). As for this clonotype: Its antigen is currently unknown.

CDR3 length: 15 amino acids. Germline assignment: CDR1 DFQATT and CDR2 SNEGSKA (reference sequence). Deletions cut 5 bases from V and 2 bases from J, with 18 bases between. The source is a human donor who had recovered from COVID-19. The sequencing used CD4+ T cells from blood, cultured in vitro, collected after SARS-CoV-2 vaccination. The rearrangement links TRBV20-1 to TRBJ1-1; D unclear. CDR3 nucleotides: TGCAGTGCTGACCCTAGGCGGATACCTAACACTGAAGCTTTCTTT. As protein: CSADPRRIPNTEAFF.